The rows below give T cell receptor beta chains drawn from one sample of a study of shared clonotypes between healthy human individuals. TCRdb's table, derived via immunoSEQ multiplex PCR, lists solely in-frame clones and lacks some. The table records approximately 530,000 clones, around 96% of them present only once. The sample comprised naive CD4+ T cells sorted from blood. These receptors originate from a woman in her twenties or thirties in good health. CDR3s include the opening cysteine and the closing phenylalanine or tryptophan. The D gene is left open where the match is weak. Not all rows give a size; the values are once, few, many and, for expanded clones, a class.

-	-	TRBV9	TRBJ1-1	TGTGCCAGCAGCGTAGTTCGGGACACTGAAGCTTTCTTT	CASSVVRDTEAFF
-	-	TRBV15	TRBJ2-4	TGTGCCACCAGCAGAGATTTTAACATTCAGTACTTC	CATSRDFNIQYF
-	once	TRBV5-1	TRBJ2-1	TGCGCCAGCGCCCGGAAAGGTGAGCAGTTCTTC	CASARKGEQFF
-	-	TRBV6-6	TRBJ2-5	TGTGCCAGCAGTCTTCAAGAGACCCAGTACTTC	CASSLQETQYF
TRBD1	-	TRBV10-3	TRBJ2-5	TGTGCCACCGGGGACAGGGAAGTAGAGACCCAGTACTTC	CATGDREVETQYF
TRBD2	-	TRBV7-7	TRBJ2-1	TGTGCCAGCAGCTCCGGGACTAGCGGGACCTCCTACAATGAGCAGTTCTTC	CASSSGTSGTSYNEQFF
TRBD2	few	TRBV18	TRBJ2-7	TGTGCCAGCTCACCCGGGACTAGCGGGATCCCCTACGAGCAGTACTTC	CASSPGTSGIPYEQYF
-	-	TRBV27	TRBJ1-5	TGTGCCAGCAGAGGAACAGGGTCGCAGCCCCAGCATTTT	CASRGTGSQPQHF
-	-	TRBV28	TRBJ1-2	TGTGCCAGCAGTACCGGGAACTACTATGGCTACACCTTC	CASSTGNYYGYTF
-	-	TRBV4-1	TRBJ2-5	TGCGCCAGCAGCCACAGAGGAGAGACCCAGTACTTC	CASSHRGETQYF
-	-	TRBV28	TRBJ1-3	TGTGCCAGCAGTTCGGCCCACTTCTCTGGAAACACCATATATTTT	CASSSAHFSGNTIYF
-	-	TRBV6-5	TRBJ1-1	TGTGCCAGCAGTCTCCAAGCCTACACTGAAGCTTTCTTT	CASSLQAYTEAFF
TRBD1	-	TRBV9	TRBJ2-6	TGTGCCAGCAGGGGACAGGGGACTGGGGCCAACGTCCTGACTTTC	CASRGQGTGANVLTF
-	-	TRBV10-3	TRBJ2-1	TGTGCCATCAGTGAGCGGGAAGGGGGGTACAATGAGCAGTTCTTC	CAISEREGGYNEQFF
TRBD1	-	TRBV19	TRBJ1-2	TGTGCCAGTACCATCGACAGGGAGAACTATGGCTACACCTTC	CASTIDRENYGYTF
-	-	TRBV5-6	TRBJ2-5	TGTGCCAGCGACCGAAGTTTGGGGGAGACCCAGTACTTC	CASDRSLGETQYF
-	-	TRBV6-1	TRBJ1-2	TGTGCCAGCAGTGATGTTTCACGGGGCTACACCTTC	CASSDVSRGYTF
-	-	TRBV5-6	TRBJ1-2	TGTGCCAGCAGGTCCCGGGCCCCTTTTCAGTACTACACCTTC	CASRSRAPFQYYTF
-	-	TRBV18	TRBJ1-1	TGTGCCAGCTCACCATTCGGTTCCTTCGAGAACACTGAAGCTTTCTTT	CASSPFGSFENTEAFF
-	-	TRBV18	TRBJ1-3	TGTGCCAGCTCACCCGAGCACTCTGGAAACACCATATATTTT	CASSPEHSGNTIYF
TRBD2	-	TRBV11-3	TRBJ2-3	TGTGCCAGCAGCCCCGGGGGGACTAGCGCCCTGAGGGGCCCAGATACGCAGTATTTT	CASSPGGTSALRGPDTQYF
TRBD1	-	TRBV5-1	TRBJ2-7	TGCGCCAGCAGCTGGGCAGGGGGCGGCTCCTACGAGCAGTACTTC	CASSWAGGGSYEQYF
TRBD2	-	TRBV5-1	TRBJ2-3	TGCGCCAGCAGCCCGGCTGGGACTAGCTACCCAGATACGCAGTATTTT	CASSPAGTSYPDTQYF
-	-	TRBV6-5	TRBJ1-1	TGTGCCAGCACTCTCGGGATATCAACTTTCTTT	CASTLGISTFF
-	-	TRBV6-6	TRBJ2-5	TGTGCCAGCAGTCCCCCCGGCCAAAAAGAGACCCAGTACTTC	CASSPPGQKETQYF
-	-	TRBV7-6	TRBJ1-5	TGTGCCAGCAGCTTAGAAGGTTTTAGCAATCAGCCCCAGCATTTT	CASSLEGFSNQPQHF
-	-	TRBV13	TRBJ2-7	TGTGCCAGCAGTTGGGGTCTTCGGGACGAGCAGTACTTC	CASSWGLRDEQYF
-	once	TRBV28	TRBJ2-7	TGTGCCAGCAGTCCGGACGGATCCTACGAGCAGTACTTC	CASSPDGSYEQYF
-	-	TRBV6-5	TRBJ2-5	TGTGCCAGCAGGATAACAGGGGAGGGGACCCAGTACTTC	CASRITGEGTQYF
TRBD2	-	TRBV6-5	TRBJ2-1	TGTGCCAGCTATACTAGCGGAAACTACAATGAGCAGTTCTTC	CASYTSGNYNEQFF
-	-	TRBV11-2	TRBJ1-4	TGTGCCAGCAGCCCTCGGGCACAGAGGAATGAAAAACTGTTTTTT	CASSPRAQRNEKLFF
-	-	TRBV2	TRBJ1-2	TGTGCCAGCACCAGCATTAACTATGGCTACACCTTC	CASTSINYGYTF
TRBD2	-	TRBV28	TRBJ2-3	TGTGCCAGCACCCGACTAGCGGGAGTGGCAGATACGCAGTATTTT	CASTRLAGVADTQYF
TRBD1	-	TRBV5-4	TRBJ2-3	TGTGCCAGCAGCTCACAGGGGATTCTAGATACGCAGTATTTT	CASSSQGILDTQYF
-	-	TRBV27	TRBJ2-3	TGTGCCAGCAGTCCGTCTATCGGTACGCAGTATTTT	CASSPSIGTQYF
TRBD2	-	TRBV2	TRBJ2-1	TGTGCCAGCAGTGAGGTTAGCGGGAGGGTTTACAATGAGCAGTTCTTC	CASSEVSGRVYNEQFF
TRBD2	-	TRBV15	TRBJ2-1	TGTGCCACCAGCGCACCTAGCGGGAGATCGGACAATGAGCAGTTCTTC	CATSAPSGRSDNEQFF
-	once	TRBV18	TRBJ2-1	TGTGCCAGCTCACCCCCGACAGGAGGCTACAATGAGCAGTTCTTC	CASSPPTGGYNEQFF
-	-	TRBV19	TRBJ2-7	TGTGCCAGTAGTATAGAAGGGGCCAATCCCTACGAGCAGTACTTC	CASSIEGANPYEQYF
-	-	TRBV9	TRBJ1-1	TGTGCCAGCAGCGGGGTAGGGCCTAACACTGAAGCTTTCTTT	CASSGVGPNTEAFF
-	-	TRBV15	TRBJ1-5	TGTGCCACCAGCGGACGAGCCGGGGAAGGCAATCAGCCCCAGCATTTT	CATSGRAGEGNQPQHF
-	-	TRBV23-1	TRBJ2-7	TGCGCCAGCAGTCAATCGCCAGGTAGGGGGGATTCCTACGAGCAGTACTTC	CASSQSPGRGDSYEQYF
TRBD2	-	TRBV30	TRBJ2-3	TGTGCCTGGAGTGATTTTGGCGGGAGGGTTACGCAGTATTTT	CAWSDFGGRVTQYF
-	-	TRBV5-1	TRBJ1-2	TGCGCCAGCAGCTTGGATCTGGAAGGCTACACCTTC	CASSLDLEGYTF
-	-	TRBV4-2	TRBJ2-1	TGTGCCAGCAGGCAGAAAGGTCAGAATGAGCAGTTCTTC	CASRQKGQNEQFF
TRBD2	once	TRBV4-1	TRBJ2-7	TGCGCCAGCAGCCAAGTTCGTGGCGGGAGTTTAAACGAGCAGTACTTC	CASSQVRGGSLNEQYF
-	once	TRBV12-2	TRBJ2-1	TGTGCAAGTCGCGAACTAGCGGGAGGGCCCTTCGAGTTCTTC	CASRELAGGPFEFF
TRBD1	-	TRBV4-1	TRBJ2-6	TGCGCCAGCAGCCAAGTAGGGACAGGGGGAGCTGGGGCCAACGTCCTGACTTTC	CASSQVGTGGAGANVLTF
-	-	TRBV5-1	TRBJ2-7	TGCGCCAGCAGCTTGGCGGCAGGGACCTACGAGCAGTACTTC	CASSLAAGTYEQYF
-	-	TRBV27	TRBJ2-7	TGTGCCAGCAGTTTCCGGGACGGACCCTACGAGCAGTACTTC	CASSFRDGPYEQYF
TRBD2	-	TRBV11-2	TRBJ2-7	TGTGCCAGCAGCTGGCCGGGACTAGCGGGAGAGAACACCTACGAGCAGTACTTC	CASSWPGLAGENTYEQYF
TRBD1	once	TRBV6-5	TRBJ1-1	TGTGCCAGCAGTTACTCGCCAGGGGGCTCGAGCACTGAAGCTTTCTTT	CASSYSPGGSSTEAFF
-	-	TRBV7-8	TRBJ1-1	TGTGCCAGCAGCAAGGACAGGAACACTGAAGCTTTCTTT	CASSKDRNTEAFF
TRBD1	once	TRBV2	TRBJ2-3	TGTGCCAGCAGTGGGGGACAGGGTGCGGCGCAGTATTTT	CASSGGQGAAQYF
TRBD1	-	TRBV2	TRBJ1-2	TGTGCCAGCCTTGGGGTCAGGGGGCAACGACGGGGCTACACCTTC	CASLGVRGQRRGYTF